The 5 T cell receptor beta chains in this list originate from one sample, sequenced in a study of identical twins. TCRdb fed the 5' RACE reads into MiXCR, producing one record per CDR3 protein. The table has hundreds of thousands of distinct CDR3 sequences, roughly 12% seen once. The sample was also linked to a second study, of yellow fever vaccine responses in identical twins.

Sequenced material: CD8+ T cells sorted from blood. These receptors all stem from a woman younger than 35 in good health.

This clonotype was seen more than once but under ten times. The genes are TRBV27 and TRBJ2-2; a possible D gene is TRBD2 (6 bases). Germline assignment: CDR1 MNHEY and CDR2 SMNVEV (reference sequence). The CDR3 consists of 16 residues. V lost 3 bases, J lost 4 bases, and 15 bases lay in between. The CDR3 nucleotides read TGTGCCAGCAGTTTCTGGATGGGGGGTGGCACCGGGGAGCTGTTTTTT. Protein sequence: CASSFWMGGGTGELFF.

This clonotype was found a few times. This CDR3 is CASSLARTAGADTEAFF. The CDR3 region has the DNA TGTGCCAGCAGCTTAGCGAGGACAGCAGGGGCAGACACTGAAGCTTTCTTT. The J gene is TRBJ1-1, the V gene TRBV7-9; D may be TRBD1 (6 bases). The V end lost 0 bases, the J end lost 3 bases, and 17 bases lay between the germline ends. This CDR3 is built from 17 residues. CDR1 is SEHNR, CDR2 FQNEAQ, per germline (reference sequence).

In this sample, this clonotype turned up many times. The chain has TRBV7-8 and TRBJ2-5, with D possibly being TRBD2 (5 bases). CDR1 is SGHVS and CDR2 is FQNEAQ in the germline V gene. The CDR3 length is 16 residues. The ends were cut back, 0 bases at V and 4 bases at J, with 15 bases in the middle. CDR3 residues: CASSLARYGKSETQYF. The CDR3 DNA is TGTGCCAGCAGCTTAGCGCGGTACGGGAAGTCAGAGACCCAGTACTTC.

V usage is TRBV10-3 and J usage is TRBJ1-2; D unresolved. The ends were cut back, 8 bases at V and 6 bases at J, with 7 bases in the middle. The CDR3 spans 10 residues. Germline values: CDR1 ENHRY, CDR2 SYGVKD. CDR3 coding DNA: TGTGCCATCGGCGGAGATGGCTACACCTTC. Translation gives CAIGGDGYTF.

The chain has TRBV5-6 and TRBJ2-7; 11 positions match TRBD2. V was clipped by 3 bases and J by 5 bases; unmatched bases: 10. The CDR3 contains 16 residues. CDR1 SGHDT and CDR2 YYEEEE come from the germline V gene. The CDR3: CASSWGTSGANDEQYF. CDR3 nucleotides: TGTGCCAGCAGCTGGGGGACTAGCGGAGCCAACGACGAGCAGTACTTC.